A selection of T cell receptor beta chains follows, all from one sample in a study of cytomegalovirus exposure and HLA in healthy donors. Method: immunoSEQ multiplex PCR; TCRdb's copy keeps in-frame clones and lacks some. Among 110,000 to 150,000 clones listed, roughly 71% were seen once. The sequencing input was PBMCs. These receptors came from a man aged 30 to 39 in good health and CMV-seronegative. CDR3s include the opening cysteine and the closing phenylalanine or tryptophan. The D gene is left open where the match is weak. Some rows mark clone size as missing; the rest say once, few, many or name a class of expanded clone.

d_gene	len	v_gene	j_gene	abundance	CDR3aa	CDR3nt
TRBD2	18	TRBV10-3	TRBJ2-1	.	CAISTLGAGGPRHNEQFF	TGTGCCATCAGTACGTTGGGAGCGGGAGGGCCCAGACACAATGAGCAGTTCTTC
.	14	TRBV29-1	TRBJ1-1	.	CSVGQKLSRAEAFF	TGCAGCGTTGGACAGAAGCTCTCCCGGGCGGAAGCTTTCTTT
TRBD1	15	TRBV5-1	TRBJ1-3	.	CASSSQQGSGNTIYF	TGCGCCAGCAGCTCGCAACAGGGGAGTGGAAACACCATATATTTT
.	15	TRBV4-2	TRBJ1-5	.	CASSQVPSSNQPQHF	TGTGCCAGCAGCCAAGTCCCGTCTAGCAATCAGCCCCAGCATTTT
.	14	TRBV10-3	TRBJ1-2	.	CAISSPGAVAGYTF	TGTGCCATCAGTTCCCCGGGAGCAGTGGCTGGCTACACCTTC
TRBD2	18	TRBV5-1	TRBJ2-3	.	CASSLGASGGSSTDTQYF	TGCGCCAGCAGCTTGGGGGCTAGCGGGGGCTCTAGCACAGATACGCAGTATTTT
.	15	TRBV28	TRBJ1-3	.	CASSSTDYSGNTIYF	TGTGCCAGCAGTTCGACAGATTACTCTGGAAACACCATATATTTT
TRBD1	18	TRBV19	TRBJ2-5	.	CASSSGLSGQAGRWTQYF	TGTGCCAGTAGTAGCGGTCTCTCGGGACAGGCAGGGCGGTGGACCCAGTACTTC
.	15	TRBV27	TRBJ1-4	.	CASRPLAGRNEKLFF	TGTGCCAGCAGACCCCTGGCAGGGCGTAATGAAAAACTGTTTTTT
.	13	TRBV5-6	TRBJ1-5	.	CASSLDRNQPQHF	TGTGCCAGCAGCTTGGACAGGAATCAGCCCCAGCATTTT
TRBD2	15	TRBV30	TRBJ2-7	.	CAWSPGAGGPYEQYF	TGTGCCTGGAGTCCGGGAGCGGGAGGTCCCTACGAGCAGTACTTC
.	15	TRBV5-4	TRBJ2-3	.	CASSRRDSGTDTQYF	TGTGCCAGCAGCCGACGGGATTCGGGCACAGATACGCAGTATTTT
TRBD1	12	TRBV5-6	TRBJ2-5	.	CASSNTRDRHYF	TGTGCCAGCAGTAACACCAGGGACAGGCACTACTTC
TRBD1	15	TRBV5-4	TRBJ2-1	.	CASSFPAGGINEQFF	TGTGCCAGCAGCTTCCCGGCAGGGGGCATCAATGAGCAGTTCTTC
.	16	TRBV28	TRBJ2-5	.	CASSSPHPGSGETQYF	TGTGCCAGCAGTTCTCCCCACCCCGGGTCCGGGGAGACCCAGTACTTC
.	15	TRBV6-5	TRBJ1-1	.	CASSYIRGVGTEAFF	TGTGCCAGCAGTTATATAAGGGGCGTGGGGACTGAAGCTTTCTTT
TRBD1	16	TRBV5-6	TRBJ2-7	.	CASSLEAGGLSYEQYF	TGTGCCAGCAGCTTGGAGGCAGGGGGATTGTCCTACGAGCAGTACTTC
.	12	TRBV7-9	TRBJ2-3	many	CASSRRGDTQYF	TGTGCCAGCAGCAGACGCGGGGATACGCAGTATTTT
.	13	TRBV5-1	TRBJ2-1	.	CASRQGWNNEQFF	TGCGCCAGCCGCCAGGGATGGAACAATGAGCAGTTCTTC
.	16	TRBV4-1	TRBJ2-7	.	CASSQDDHQGQYEQYF	TGCGCCAGCAGCCAAGATGATCACCAGGGGCAGTACGAGCAGTACTTC
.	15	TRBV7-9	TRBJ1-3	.	CASSDPRGSGNTIYF	TGTGCCAGCAGCGACCCAAGAGGGTCTGGAAACACCATATATTTT
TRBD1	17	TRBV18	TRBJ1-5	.	CASSLRGGGVSNQPQHF	TGTGCCAGCTCTCTACGAGGAGGGGGCGTGAGCAATCAGCCCCAGCATTTT